This T cell receptor (beta chain) came from a study of T-cell memory formation after mild COVID-19. Sample barcodes and UMIs were carried by the TCR alpha and TCR beta cDNA libraries that 5'RACE generated with constant-segment primers. TCRdb reprocessed the 5' RACE reads via MiXCR and lists one record per CDR3 protein. The table lists more than 450,000 distinct CDR3 sequences, more than 15% of them singletons. This clonotype turned up a few times. As yet, its antigen is unknown. The study's findings and limits: A subset of responding clones appeared in pre-infection memory, suggesting cross-reactive memory joined. A balance of CD4 and CD8 characterized clones contracting day 15 to 85, whereas later expanders leaned CD4+.

V shed 6 bases and J 7 bases; nucleotides not matched to a gene: 14. CDR1 is KGHSH and CDR2 is LQKENI in the germline V gene. There are 16 residues in the CDR3. Input material: PBMCs or a T cell subset sorted from them (not recorded which). V gene TRBV18 combines with J gene TRBJ2-5; 10 nucleotides match TRBD2. The TCR originated in an adult woman who had mild COVID-19 (a few samples of this study predate the infection). Cell type and time point are not known. The CDR3 bases are TGTGCCAGCTCCAGAACTAGCGGGGCCCAGGTGGGGACCCAGTACTTC. It encodes CASSRTSGAQVGTQYF.